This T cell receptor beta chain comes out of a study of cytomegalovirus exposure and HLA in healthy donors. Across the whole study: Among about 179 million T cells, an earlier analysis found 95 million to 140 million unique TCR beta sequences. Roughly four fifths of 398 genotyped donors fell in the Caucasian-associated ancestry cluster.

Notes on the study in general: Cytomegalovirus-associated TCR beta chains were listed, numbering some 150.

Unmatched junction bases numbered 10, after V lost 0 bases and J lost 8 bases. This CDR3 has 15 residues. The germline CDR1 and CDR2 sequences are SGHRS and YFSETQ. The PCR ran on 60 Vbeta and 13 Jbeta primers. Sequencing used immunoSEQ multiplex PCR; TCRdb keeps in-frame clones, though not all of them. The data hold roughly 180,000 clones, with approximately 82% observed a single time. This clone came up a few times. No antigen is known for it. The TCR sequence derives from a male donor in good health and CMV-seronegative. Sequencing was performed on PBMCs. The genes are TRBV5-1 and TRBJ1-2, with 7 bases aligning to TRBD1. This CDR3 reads CASSLAAGGGGGYTF. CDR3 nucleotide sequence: TGCGCCAGCAGCTTGGCGGCAGGGGGTGGTGGCGGCTACACCTTC.